This is a list of T cell receptor beta chains from one sample in a study of cytomegalovirus exposure and HLA in healthy donors. Sequencing was performed with immunoSEQ multiplex PCR; in TCRdb, only in-frame clones are kept and a portion is missing. Found here are 95,000 to 150,000 clones, 75% to 85% of them singletons; the top ten hold approximately 10%. Sequencing was done on a sample of PBMCs. The receptors were gathered from a man aged 25-45 years in good health and CMV-seropositive. The CDR3 runs from the conserved cysteine through the conserved F or W. A D gene is named only where the DNA matches it firmly. Size is omitted from some rows. Given values are once, few, many or a class for expanded clones.

clone_size j_call v_call d_call cdr3_nt cdr3_aa
- TRBJ1-4 TRBV28 - TGTGCCAGCAGTTTACCCGGACACATGTCCAATGAAAAACTGTTTTTT CASSLPGHMSNEKLFF
- TRBJ1-2 TRBV2 - TGTGCCAGCAGCGAGGGCACAGCCTTTAACTATGGCTACACCTTC CASSEGTAFNYGYTF
- TRBJ1-5 TRBV10-2 - TGCGCCAGCAGCCTAGGACAGCTCAATCAGCCCCAGCATTTT CASSLGQLNQPQHF
- TRBJ2-7 TRBV6-5 TRBD2 TGTGCCAGCAGTTACTCCGGGACTAGCGGGTACGAGCAGTACTTC CASSYSGTSGYEQYF
- TRBJ1-5 TRBV5-1 - TGCGCCAGCAGCTTACAGGGAAATCAGCCCCAGCATTTT CASSLQGNQPQHF
- TRBJ2-7 TRBV2 TRBD2 TGTGCCAGCAGTGGCCTAGCGGGGGGCTACGAGCAGTACTTC CASSGLAGGYEQYF
- TRBJ2-7 TRBV30 - TGTGCCTGGAGTGTCCGGGGCGAGCAGTACTTC CAWSVRGEQYF
- TRBJ2-7 TRBV5-1 - TGCGCCAGCAGCTTGGCCGGTTCGGGGGTGTACGAGCAGTACTTC CASSLAGSGVYEQYF
- TRBJ2-4 TRBV5-1 TRBD1 TGCGCCAGCAGCTTGGCCGTCAGGGGGCTTGACATTCAGTACTTC CASSLAVRGLDIQYF
- TRBJ1-2 TRBV5-1 TRBD1 TGCGCCAGCAGCTGGACAGGATATGGCTACACCTTC CASSWTGYGYTF
- TRBJ1-3 TRBV9 - TGTGCCAGCAGCCTAAGAGGATCAGGGACTGGAAACACCATATATTTT CASSLRGSGTGNTIYF
- TRBJ1-1 TRBV6-5 - TGTGCCAGCAGTTATTCAGGTATGGGCACTGAAGCTTTCTTT CASSYSGMGTEAFF
once TRBJ1-1 TRBV29-1 - TGCAGCGTTGAGAGGGCGGTGGACACTGAAGCTTTCTTT CSVERAVDTEAFF
- TRBJ2-1 TRBV27 TRBD2 TGTGCCAGCAGTGGGACTAGCGGGACCCAGTTCTTC CASSGTSGTQFF
- TRBJ1-6 TRBV25-1 TRBD1 TGTGCCAGCAGCGTCTCGGGACAGGGAAATTCACCCCTCCACTTT CASSVSGQGNSPLHF
- TRBJ2-3 TRBV29-1 TRBD1 TGCAGCGTTGGACAGGGAGACGATACGCAGTATTTT CSVGQGDDTQYF
once TRBJ2-5 TRBV19 TRBD2 TGTGCCAGTAGGTTAGCGGGGGGACTTCAAGAGACCCAGTACTTC CASRLAGGLQETQYF